The sequence of this T cell receptor (beta chain) was determined in a study of T cells after yellow fever vaccination. Study-wide results and caveats: A small proportion of clonotypes was detected in both the CD4 and CD8 compartments.

Researchers made TCR cDNA using 5'RACE template switching, and this step added a universal primer site and UMIs. MiXCR, applied by TCRdb to the 5' RACE reads, yields one record per CDR3 protein. The sample yields 500,000 to 650,000 distinct CDR3 sequences, 17% seen once. The CDR3 covers 13 residues. The germline gives CDR1 MDHEN, CDR2 SYDVKM. Trimming at V came to 6 bases and at J to 7 bases, leaving 5 bases not matched to a gene. As regards this clonotype: Antigen unknown.

The clonotype was recovered from a man in his late teens or twenties who received the YFV17D yellow fever vaccine. This chain joins TRBV28 and TRBJ2-3; 9 bases match TRBD2. This specimen consisted of PBMCs, obtained more than 4 days after the first yellow fever vaccination. For the CDR3, the DNA is TGTGCCAGCAGCCCAGCGGGGGGTTATACGCAGTATTTT. This translates into CASSPAGGYTQYF.